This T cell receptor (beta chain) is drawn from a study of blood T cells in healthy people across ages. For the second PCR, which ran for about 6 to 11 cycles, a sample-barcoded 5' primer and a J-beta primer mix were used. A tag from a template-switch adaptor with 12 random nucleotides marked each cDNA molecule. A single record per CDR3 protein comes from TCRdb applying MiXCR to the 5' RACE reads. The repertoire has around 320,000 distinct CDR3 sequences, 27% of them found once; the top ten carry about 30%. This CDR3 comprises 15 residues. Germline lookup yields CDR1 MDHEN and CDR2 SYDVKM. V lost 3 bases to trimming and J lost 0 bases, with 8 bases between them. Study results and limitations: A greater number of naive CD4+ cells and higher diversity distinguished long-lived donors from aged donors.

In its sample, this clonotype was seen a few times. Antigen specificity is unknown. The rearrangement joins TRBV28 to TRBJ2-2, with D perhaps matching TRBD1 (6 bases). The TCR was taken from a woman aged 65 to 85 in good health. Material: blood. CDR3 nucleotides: TGTGCCAGCAGTTTGAACAGGGCGAACACCGGGGAGCTGTTTTTT. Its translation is CASSLNRANTGELFF.